This note documents a single T cell receptor (beta chain) sequence. In the study's own analysis: Reference gene primer amplification yielded estimated nucleated cell counts. Assay: immunoSEQ multiplex PCR; the TCRdb copy retains only in-frame clones and omits some. That table is the source of V, J and clone size, and D and trimming were worked out from the DNA. This table has 140,000 or so clones, about 88% appearing once. The sample comes from a study of blood T cell repertoires in COVID-19. CDR3 length: 18 residues. Trimming removed 0 bases from V and 0 bases from J; junction bases left unmatched: 9. Germline V gene lookup returns CDR1 SGHAT and CDR2 FQNNGV.

This receptor was taken from a human donor with acute or convalescent COVID-19. The donor label of this sample is uncertain. Sequenced material: peripheral blood. The chain uses TRBV11-2 and TRBJ2-7; 9 bases agree with TRBD2. CDR3 sequence: CASSLDRSSGTSSYEQYV. In DNA form, the CDR3 reads TGTGCCAGCAGCTTAGATCGCTCTAGCGGGACGAGCTCCTACGAGCAGTACGTC.